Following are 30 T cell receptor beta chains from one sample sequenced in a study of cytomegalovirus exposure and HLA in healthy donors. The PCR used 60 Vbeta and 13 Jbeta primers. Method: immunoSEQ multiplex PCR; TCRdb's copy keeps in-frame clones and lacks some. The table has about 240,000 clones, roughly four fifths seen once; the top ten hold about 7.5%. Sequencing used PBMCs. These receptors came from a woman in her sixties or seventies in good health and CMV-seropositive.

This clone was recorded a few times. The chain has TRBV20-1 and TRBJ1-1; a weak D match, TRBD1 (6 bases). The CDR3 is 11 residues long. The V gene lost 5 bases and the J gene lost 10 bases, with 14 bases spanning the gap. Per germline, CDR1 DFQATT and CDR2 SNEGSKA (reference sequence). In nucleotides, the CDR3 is TGCAGTGCTGGATCCGGGACAAGAGCTTTCTTT. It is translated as CSAGSGTRAFF.

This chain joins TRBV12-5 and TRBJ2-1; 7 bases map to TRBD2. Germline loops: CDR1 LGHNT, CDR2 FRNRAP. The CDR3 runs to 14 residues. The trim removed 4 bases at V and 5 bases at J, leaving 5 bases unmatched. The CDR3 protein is CASGWGRGDNEQFF. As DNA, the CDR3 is TGTGCTAGTGGTTGGGGACGGGGGGACAATGAGCAGTTCTTC.

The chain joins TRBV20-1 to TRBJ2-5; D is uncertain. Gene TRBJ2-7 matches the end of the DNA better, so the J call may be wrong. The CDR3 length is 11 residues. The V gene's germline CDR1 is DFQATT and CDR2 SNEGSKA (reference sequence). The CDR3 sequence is CSAHLDYEQYF. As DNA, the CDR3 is TGCAGTGCTCACCTGGACTACGAGCAGTACTTC.

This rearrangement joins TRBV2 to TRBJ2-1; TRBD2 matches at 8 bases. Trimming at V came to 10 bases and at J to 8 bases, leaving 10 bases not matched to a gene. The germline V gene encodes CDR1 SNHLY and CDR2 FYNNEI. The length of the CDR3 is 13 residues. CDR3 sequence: CATPGLGGYEQFF. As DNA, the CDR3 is TGTGCCACCCCGGGACTAGGAGGTTATGAGCAGTTCTTC.

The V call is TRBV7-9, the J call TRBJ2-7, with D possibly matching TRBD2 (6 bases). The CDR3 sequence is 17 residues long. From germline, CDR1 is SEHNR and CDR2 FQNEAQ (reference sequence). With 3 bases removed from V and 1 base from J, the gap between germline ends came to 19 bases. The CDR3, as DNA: TGTGCCAGCAGCTTGAATATCTTGGGGCGGGAATCCTACGAGCAGTACTTC. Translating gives CASSLNILGRESYEQYF. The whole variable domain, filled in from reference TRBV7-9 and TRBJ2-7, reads DTGVSQNPRHKITKRGQNVTFRCDPISEHNRLYWYRQTLGQGPEFLTYFQNEAQLEKSRLLSDRFSAERPKGSFSTLEIQRTEQGDSAMYLCASSLNILGRESYEQYFGPGTRLTVT.

CDR3 in DNA: TGTGCCAGCTCACCATCTAATAGTGCTAGCGGGAGACCTAGTGAGCAGTTCTTC. Its translation: CASSPSNSASGRPSEQFF. The chain has TRBV18 and TRBJ2-1, with 10 bases identical to TRBD2. Germline V gives CDR1 KGHSH, CDR2 LQKENI. The CDR3 has 18 residues. Trimming removed 2 bases from V and 9 bases from J; junction bases left unmatched: 16.

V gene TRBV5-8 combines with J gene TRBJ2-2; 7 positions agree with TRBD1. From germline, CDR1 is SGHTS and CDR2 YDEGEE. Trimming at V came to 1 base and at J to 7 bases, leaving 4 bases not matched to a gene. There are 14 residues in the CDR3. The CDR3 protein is CASSLTDRVGELFF. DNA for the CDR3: TGTGCCAGCAGCTTGACCGACAGGGTCGGGGAGCTGTTTTTT.

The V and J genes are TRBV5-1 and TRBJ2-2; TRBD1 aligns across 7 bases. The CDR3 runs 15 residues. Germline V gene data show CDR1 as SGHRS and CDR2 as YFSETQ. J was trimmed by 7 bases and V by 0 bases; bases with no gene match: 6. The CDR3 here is CASSLAGGDDGELFF. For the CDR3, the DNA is TGCGCCAGCAGCTTGGCAGGGGGTGACGACGGGGAGCTGTTTTTT.

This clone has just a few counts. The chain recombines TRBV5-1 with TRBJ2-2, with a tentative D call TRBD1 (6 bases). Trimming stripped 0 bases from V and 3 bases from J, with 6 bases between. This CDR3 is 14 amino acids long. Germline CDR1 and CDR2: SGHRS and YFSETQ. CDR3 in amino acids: CASSLEGDTGELFF. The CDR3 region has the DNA TGCGCCAGCAGCTTGGAGGGGGACACCGGGGAGCTGTTTTTT.

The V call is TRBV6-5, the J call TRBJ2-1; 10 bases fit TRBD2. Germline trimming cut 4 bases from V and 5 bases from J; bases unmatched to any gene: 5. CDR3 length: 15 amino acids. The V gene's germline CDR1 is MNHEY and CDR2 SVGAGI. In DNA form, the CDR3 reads TGTGCCAGCAGTTCGCTAGCGGGAGAGAACAATGAGCAGTTCTTC. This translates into CASSSLAGENNEQFF.

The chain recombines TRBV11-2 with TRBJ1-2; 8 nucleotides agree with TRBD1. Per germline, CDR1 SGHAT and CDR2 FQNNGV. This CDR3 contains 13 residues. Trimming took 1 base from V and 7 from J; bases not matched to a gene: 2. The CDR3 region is CASSLAGGRGYTF. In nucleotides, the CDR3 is TGTGCCAGCAGCTTAGCAGGGGGCCGTGGCTACACCTTC.

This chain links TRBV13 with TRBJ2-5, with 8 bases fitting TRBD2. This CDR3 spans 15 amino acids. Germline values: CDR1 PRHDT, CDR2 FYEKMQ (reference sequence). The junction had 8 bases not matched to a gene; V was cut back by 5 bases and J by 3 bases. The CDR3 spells CASSASGTREETQYF. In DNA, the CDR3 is TGTGCCAGCAGCGCCTCCGGGACTAGGGAAGAGACCCAGTACTTC.

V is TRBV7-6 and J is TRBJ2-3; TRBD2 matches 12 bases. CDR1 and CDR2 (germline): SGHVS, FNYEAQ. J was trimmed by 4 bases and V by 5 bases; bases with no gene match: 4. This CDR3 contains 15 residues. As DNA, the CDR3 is TGTGCCAGCAGCCTGACTAGCGGGAGCTCAGATACGCAGTATTTT. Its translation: CASSLTSGSSDTQYF.

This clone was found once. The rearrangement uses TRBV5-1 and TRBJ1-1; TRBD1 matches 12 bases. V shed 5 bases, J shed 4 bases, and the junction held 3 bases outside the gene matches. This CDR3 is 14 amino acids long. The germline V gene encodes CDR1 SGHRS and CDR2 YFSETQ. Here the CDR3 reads CASSSGQGATEAFF. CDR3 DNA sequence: TGCGCCAGCAGTTCGGGACAGGGGGCCACTGAAGCTTTCTTT.

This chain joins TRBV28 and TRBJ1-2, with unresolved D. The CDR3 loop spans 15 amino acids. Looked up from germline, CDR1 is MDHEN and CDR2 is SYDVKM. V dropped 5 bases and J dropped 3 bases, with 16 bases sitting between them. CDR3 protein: CASSPSSDTYYGYTF. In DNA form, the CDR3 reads TGTGCCAGCAGTCCCTCCTCCGACACCTACTATGGCTACACCTTC.

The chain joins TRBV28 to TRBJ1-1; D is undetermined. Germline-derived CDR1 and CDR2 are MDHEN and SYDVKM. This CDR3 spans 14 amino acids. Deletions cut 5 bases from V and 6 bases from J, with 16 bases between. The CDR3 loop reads CASSLAGLRAEAFF. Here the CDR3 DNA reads TGTGCCAGCAGTCTGGCAGGCTTGAGGGCTGAAGCTTTCTTT.

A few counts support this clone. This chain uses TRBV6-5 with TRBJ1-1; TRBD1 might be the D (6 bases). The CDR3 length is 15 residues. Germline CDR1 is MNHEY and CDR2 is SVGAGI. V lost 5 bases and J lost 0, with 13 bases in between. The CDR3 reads CASSAQGPVNTEAFF. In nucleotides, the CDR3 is TGTGCCAGCAGTGCTCAGGGGCCGGTGAACACTGAAGCTTTCTTT.

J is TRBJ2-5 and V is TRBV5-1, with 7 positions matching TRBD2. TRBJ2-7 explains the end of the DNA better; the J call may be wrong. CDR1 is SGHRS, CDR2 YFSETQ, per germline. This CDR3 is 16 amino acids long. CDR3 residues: CASSQGTMGGPYEQYF. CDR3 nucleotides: TGCGCCAGCAGCCAGGGTACGATGGGAGGGCCCTACGAGCAGTACTTC.

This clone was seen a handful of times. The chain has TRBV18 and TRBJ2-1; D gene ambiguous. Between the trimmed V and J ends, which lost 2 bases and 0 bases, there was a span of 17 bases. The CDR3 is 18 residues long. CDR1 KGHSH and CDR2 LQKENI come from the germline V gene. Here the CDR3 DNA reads TGTGCCAGCTCACCAAACATCATGGGCACAAGCTCCTACAATGAGCAGTTCTTC. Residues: CASSPNIMGTSSYNEQFF. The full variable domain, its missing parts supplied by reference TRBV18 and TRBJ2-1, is NAGVMQNPRHLVRRRGQEARLRCSPMKGHSHVYWYRQLPEEGLKFMVYLQKENIIDESGMPKERFSAEFPKEGPSILRIQQVVRGDSAAYFCASSPNIMGTSSYNEQFFGPGTRLTVL.

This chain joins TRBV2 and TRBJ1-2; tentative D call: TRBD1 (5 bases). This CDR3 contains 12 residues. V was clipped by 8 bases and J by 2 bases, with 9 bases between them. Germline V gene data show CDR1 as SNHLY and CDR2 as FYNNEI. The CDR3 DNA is TGTGCCAGCTCGACAGCAAACTATGGCTACACCTTC. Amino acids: CASSTANYGYTF.

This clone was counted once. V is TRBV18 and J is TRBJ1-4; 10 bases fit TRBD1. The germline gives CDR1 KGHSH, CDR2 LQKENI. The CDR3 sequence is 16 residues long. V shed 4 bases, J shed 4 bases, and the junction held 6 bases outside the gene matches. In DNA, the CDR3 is TGTGCCAGCTCACGAAGACAGGGGGCCGATAATGAAAAACTGTTTTTT. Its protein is CASSRRQGADNEKLFF.

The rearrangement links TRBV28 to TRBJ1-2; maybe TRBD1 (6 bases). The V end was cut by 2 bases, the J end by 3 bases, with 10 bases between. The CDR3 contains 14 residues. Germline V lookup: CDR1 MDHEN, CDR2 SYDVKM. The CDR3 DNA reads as TGTGCCAGCAGTTTAGTTGGGGGCGACTATGGCTACACCTTC. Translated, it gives CASSLVGGDYGYTF.

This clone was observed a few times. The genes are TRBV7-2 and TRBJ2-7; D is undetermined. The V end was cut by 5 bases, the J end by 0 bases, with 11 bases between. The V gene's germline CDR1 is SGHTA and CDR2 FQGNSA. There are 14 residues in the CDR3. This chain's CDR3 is CASSLPRPSYEQYF. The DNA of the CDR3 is TGTGCCAGCAGCCTCCCCAGGCCCTCCTACGAGCAGTACTTC.

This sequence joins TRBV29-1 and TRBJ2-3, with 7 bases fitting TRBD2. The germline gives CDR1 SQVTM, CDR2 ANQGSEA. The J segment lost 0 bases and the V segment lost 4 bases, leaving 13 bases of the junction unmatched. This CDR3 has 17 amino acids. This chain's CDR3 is CSVVGLQDGSSTDTQYF. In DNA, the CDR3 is TGCAGCGTTGTGGGACTACAAGACGGATCTAGCACAGATACGCAGTATTTT.

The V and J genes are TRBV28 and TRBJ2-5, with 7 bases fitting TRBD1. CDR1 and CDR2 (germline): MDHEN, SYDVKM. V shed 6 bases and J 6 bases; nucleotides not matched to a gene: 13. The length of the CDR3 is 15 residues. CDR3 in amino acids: CASSPGTVGPKTQYF. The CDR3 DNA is TGTGCCAGCAGCCCCGGGACAGTCGGCCCAAAGACCCAGTACTTC.

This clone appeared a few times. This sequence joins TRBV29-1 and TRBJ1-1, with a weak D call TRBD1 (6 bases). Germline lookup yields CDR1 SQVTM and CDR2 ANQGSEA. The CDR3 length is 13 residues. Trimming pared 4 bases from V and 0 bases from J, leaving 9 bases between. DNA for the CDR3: TGCAGCGTTGTCCAGGGGCTGAACACTGAAGCTTTCTTT. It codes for CSVVQGLNTEAFF.

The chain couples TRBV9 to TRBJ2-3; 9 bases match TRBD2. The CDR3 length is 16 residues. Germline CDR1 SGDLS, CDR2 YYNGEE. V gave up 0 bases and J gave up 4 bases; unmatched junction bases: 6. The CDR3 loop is CASSVEGGRGSDTQYF. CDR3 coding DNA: TGTGCCAGCAGCGTAGAGGGCGGGAGGGGTTCAGATACGCAGTATTTT.

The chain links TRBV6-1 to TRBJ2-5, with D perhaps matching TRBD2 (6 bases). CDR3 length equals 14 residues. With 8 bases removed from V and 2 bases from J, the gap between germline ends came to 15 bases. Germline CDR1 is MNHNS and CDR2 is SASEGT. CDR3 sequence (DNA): TGTGCCAGCTTGCGGGGAGTTGGTCAAGAGACCCAGTACTTC. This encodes CASLRGVGQETQYF.

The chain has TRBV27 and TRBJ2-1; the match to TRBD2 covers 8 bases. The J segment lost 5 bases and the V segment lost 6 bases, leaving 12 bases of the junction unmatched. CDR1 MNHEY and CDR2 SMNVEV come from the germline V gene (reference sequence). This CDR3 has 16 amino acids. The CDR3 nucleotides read TGTGCCAGCAGCTCCCCAGCGGGAGCGCGCCACAATGAGCAGTTCTTC. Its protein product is CASSSPAGARHNEQFF.

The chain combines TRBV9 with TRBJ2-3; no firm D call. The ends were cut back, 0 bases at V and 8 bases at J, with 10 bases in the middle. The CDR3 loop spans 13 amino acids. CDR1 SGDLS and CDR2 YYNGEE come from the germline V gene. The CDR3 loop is CASSVVTEGTQYF. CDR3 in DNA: TGTGCCAGCAGCGTAGTCACAGAAGGTACGCAGTATTTT. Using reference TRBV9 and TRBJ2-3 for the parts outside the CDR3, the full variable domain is DSGVTQTPKHLITATGQRVTLRCSPRSGDLSVYWYQQSLDQGLQFLIQYYNGEERAKGNILERFSAQQFPDLHSELNLSSLELGDSALYFCASSVVTEGTQYFGPGTRLTVL.